These 15 T cell receptor beta chains came from one sample sequenced in a study of regulatory T cells in long-lasting Graves disease. Time point: newly diagnosed GD, antithyroid drugs for less than 3 months. After RNA was extracted from PBMCs, the TCR library was made from it. In building TCR beta libraries, iRepertoire HTBI primers were used together with Arm-PCR of CDR3 regions. TCRdb recomputed calls from the multiplex PCR reads with MiXCR, one row per CDR3 protein. Among a few hundred thousand distinct CDR3 sequences listed, roughly 13% were seen once. The same data also contributed to another study, on T cells in Graves' hyperthyroidism and ophthalmopathy.

The input for sequencing was peripheral blood mononuclear cells (PBMCs), taken at new diagnosis, from a patient treated with antithyroid drugs. The receptors derive from a man aged 25-45 years with Graves disease.

The table lists this clonotype with many counts. This chain links TRBV5-1 with TRBJ2-5; D might be TRBD2 (6 bases). Germline CDR1 SGHRS, CDR2 YFSETQ. V was trimmed by 1 base and J by 5 bases, leaving 12 bases between them. This CDR3 is 14 amino acids long. This CDR3 is CASSLSGAGETQYF. The CDR3 DNA is TGCGCCAGCAGCTTGTCGGGAGCGGGTGAGACCCAGTACTTC. Complete variable domain (other parts from reference TRBV5-1 and TRBJ2-5): KAGVTQTPRYLIKTRGQQVTLSCSPISGHRSVSWYQQTPGQGLQFLFEYFSETQRNKGNFPGRFSGRQFSNSRSEMNVSTLELGDSALYLCASSLSGAGETQYFGPGTRLLVL.

This clonotype was seen ten or more times. This chain links TRBV20-1 with TRBJ2-6, with D tentatively TRBD1 (6 bases). Germline CDR1 and CDR2: DFQATT and SNEGSKA (reference sequence). This CDR3 is built from 15 residues. V was trimmed by 6 bases and J by 2 bases, leaving 14 bases between them. CDR3 residues: CSAHAYRAGANVLTF. The DNA for the CDR3 is TGCAGTGCGCACGCGTACAGGGCTGGGGCCAACGTCCTGACTTTC.

This clonotype came up many times. The V call is TRBV12-3 or TRBV12-4, the J call TRBJ2-1; 8 nucleotides align to TRBD2. The CDR3 length is 15 residues. V was clipped by 5 bases and J by 1 base; unmatched bases: 4. The chain's CDR3 is CASSPRGGSYNEQFF. CDR3 nucleotide sequence: TGTGCCAGCAGTCCACGGGGGGGTTCCTACAATGAGCAGTTCTTC.

In its sample, this clonotype was seen many times. J is TRBJ2-3 and V is TRBV10-3; 9 bases align to TRBD2. Trimming cost V 0 bases and J 8 bases; bases outside gene matches: 9. Looked up from germline, CDR1 is ENHRY and CDR2 is SYGVKD. There are 16 residues in the CDR3. Written as DNA, the CDR3 is TGTGCCATCAGTGAGTCCGAGGCGGGAGGGCCGAGTACGCAGTATTTT. This codes for CAISESEAGGPSTQYF.

This clonotype showed up many times. The rearrangement joins TRBV7-9 to TRBJ2-5, with D perhaps TRBD2 (6 bases). The CDR3 extends over 12 amino acids. Germline CDR1 and CDR2: SEHNR and FQNEAQ (reference sequence). V lost 11 bases and J 5 bases, leaving 15 bases between the germline ends. Here the CDR3 DNA reads TGTGCCGGAGCCGGGAGCGATGAGACCCAGTACTTC. This sequence encodes CAGAGSDETQYF.

The V gene is TRBV12-3 or TRBV12-4, the J gene TRBJ2-7; the match to TRBD1 covers 9 bases. The CDR3 is 17 amino acids. The V gene end was trimmed by 11 bases and the J gene end by 1 base; junction bases not matched to a gene: 18. CDR3 amino acids: CAGCRDRVTLLSYEQYF. The CDR3 coding sequence is TGTGCCGGTTGTCGGGACAGGGTAACCCTCCTTTCCTACGAGCAGTACTTC.

V is TRBV19 and J is TRBJ1-1; D is unresolved. V was cut by 7 bases and J by 7 bases, with 13 bases left in between. Germline V gene lookup returns CDR1 LNHDA and CDR2 SQIVND (reference sequence). This CDR3 has 12 amino acids. CDR3 loop: CASTIGDIEAFF. The CDR3 nucleotides read TGTGCCAGTACCATAGGTGATATTGAAGCTTTCTTT.

The chain joins TRBV18 to TRBJ1-4, with TRBD1 as a possible D gene (5 bases). Trimming removed 3 bases at V and 5 bases at J, with 10 bases between. The CDR3 contains 14 residues. Germline CDR1 KGHSH, CDR2 LQKENI. CDR3 residues: CASSPGTENEKLFF. CDR3 DNA: TGTGCCAGCTCACCCGGGACGGAGAATGAAAAACTGTTTTTT.

This clonotype has at least ten counts. V gene TRBV3-1 combines with J gene TRBJ2-5, with a tentative D call TRBD1 (5 bases). V lost 1 base to trimming and J lost 2 bases, with 11 bases between them. Germline loops: CDR1 LGHDT, CDR2 YNNKEL (reference sequence). The CDR3 has 15 residues. Here the CDR3 DNA reads TGTGCCAGCAGCCAAGGACAGTCCGGGCAAGAGACCCAGTACTTC. Translation gives CASSQGQSGQETQYF.

This clonotype was found many times. The V and J genes are TRBV12-3 or TRBV12-4 and TRBJ2-1, with D possibly matching TRBD2 (5 bases). The V gene lost 4 bases and the J gene lost 12 bases, with 19 bases spanning the gap. The CDR3 is 14 residues long. CDR3 residues: CASSSQGSNRGQFF. The CDR3 DNA is TGTGCCAGCAGTTCCCAAGGAAGTAATCGGGGGCAGTTCTTC.

This clonotype was picked up a small number of times. CDR3 coding DNA: TGCAGCGTTGTCACTAGCAGGGCTGAAAACTATGGCTACACCTTC. Translating gives CSVVTSRAENYGYTF. The chain has TRBV29-1 and TRBJ1-2, with D possibly being TRBD1 (5 bases). V was cut by 4 bases and J by 2 bases, with 17 bases left in between. CDR1 and CDR2 from the germline V gene are SQVTM and ANQGSEA. CDR3 size: 15 residues.

J is TRBJ2-7 and V is TRBV9; maybe TRBD1 (6 bases). CDR1 and CDR2 (germline): SGDLS, YYNGEE. This CDR3 is built from 13 residues. Between the trimmed V and J ends, which lost 2 bases and 0 bases, there was a span of 6 bases. The CDR3 DNA sequence: TGTGCCAGCAGCGTGGACAGCTCCTACGAGCAGTACTTC. Protein sequence: CASSVDSSYEQYF.

This clonotype was recorded at least ten times. V and J are TRBV11-3 and TRBJ2-1; weak D call: TRBD2 (5 bases). Germline values: CDR1 SGHNT, CDR2 YENEEA. V was trimmed by 5 bases and J by 7 bases, leaving 12 bases between them. The CDR3 has 13 amino acids. The CDR3 nucleotides read TGTGCCAGCAGCCCCCCCACGGGGAATGAGCAGTTCTTC. Its translation: CASSPPTGNEQFF.

This clonotype was seen only a few times. The CDR3 here is CAWSIRMGGTEAFF. In DNA, the CDR3 is TGTGCCTGGAGTATCCGAATGGGGGGCACTGAAGCTTTCTTT. The chain couples TRBV30 to TRBJ1-1, with a possible D match to TRBD1 (5 bases). CDR1 and CDR2 (germline): GTSNPN, SVGIG (reference sequence). V was shortened by 2 bases and J by 4 bases, with 14 bases between the two germline ends. The CDR3 is made up of 14 amino acids.

This clonotype was counted many times. This chain's CDR3 is CAWSGTGGNQPQHF. As DNA, the CDR3 is TGTGCCTGGAGCGGTACAGGGGGCAATCAGCCCCAGCATTTT. The chain employs TRBV30 and TRBJ1-5; 7 positions match TRBD1. The CDR3 covers 14 residues. Unmatched junction bases numbered 4, after V lost 3 bases and J lost 2 bases. Germline CDR1 GTSNPN, CDR2 SVGIG (reference sequence).